Reported below is one T cell receptor (beta chain). Its target is not known. This entry belongs to a study of cytomegalovirus exposure and HLA in healthy donors. Across the whole study: From HLA-typed donors, an early data release held about 85 million unique TCRs. Study-level points and caveats: An assumption of roughly uniform sequencing depth across donors underlay the presence/absence analyses.

PCR was performed using 60 Vbeta and 13 Jbeta primers. Only in-frame clones appear in the TCRdb table, and some are missing; sequencing was by immunoSEQ multiplex PCR. The data hold 100,000 to 150,000 clones, with about two thirds observed a single time. Germline values: CDR1 LGHNT, CDR2 FRNRAP. Deletions cut 2 bases from V and 6 bases from J, with 10 bases between. The CDR3 loop spans 14 amino acids. The receptor comes from a human donor in good health. The chain recombines TRBV12-5 with TRBJ1-4; tentatively, D is TRBD1 (6 bases). Sequencing was carried out using PBMCs. The CDR3 region is CASGLIGGDEKLFF. In nucleotides, the CDR3 is TGTGCTAGTGGTTTGATAGGGGGGGATGAAAAACTGTTTTTT.